This record looks at one TCR beta chain sequence and its context. What it binds is unknown. V was trimmed by 2 bases and J by 4 bases, leaving 12 bases between them. The CDR3 extends over 15 amino acids. CDR1 is SGHDN and CDR2 is FVKESK in the germline V gene. The entry originates in a study of early T cells in non-severe SARS-CoV-2 infection. Study results and limitations: VDJdb matching, biased toward anti-spike CD8 responses, missed private and CD4 specificities.

The TCR library protocol was used to attach unique molecular identifiers. These identifiers were attached to individual cDNA molecules. One entry per CDR3 protein, called by TCRdb with MiXCR from the 5' RACE reads. The data show tens of thousands of distinct CDR3 sequences, around 7% seen once. The specimen was whole blood. The rearrangement joins TRBV14 to TRBJ2-4; the D gene is possibly TRBD1 (6 bases). The clonotype originates from an adult who was a healthcare worker with PCR-confirmed SARS-CoV-2 infection or an uninfected control (not recorded which). The CDR3 here is CASSQQGPLKNIQYF. The CDR3 DNA is TGTGCCAGCAGCCAACAGGGGCCCCTGAAAAACATTCAGTACTTC.